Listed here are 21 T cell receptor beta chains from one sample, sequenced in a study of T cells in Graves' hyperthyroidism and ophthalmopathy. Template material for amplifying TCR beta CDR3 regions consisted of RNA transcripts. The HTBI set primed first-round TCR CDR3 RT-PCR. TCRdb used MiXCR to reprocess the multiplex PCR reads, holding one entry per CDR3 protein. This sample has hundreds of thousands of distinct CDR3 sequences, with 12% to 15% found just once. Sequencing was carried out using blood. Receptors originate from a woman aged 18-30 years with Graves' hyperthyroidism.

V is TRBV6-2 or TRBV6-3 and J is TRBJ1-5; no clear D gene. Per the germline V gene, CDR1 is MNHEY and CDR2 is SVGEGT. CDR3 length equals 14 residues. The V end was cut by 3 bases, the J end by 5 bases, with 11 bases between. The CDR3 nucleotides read TGTGCCAGCAGTTATCTTACCAGATATCAGCCCCAGCATTTT. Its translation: CASSYLTRYQPQHF.

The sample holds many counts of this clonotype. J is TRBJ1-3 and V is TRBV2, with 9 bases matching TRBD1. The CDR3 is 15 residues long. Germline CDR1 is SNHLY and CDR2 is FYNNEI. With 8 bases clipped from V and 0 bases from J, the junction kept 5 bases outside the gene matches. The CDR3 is CASAGQGFSGNTIYF. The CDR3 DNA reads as TGTGCCAGCGCCGGACAGGGGTTCTCTGGAAACACCATATATTTT.

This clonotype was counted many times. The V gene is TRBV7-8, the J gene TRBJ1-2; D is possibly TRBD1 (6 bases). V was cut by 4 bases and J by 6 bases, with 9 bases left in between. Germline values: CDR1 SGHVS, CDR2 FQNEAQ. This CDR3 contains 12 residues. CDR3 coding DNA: TGTGCCAGCAGCTCGGCAGGGGATGGCTACACCTTC. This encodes CASSSAGDGYTF.

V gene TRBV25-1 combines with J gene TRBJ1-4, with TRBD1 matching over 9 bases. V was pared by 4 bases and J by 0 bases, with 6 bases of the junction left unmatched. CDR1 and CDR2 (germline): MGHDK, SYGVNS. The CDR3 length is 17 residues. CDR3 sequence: CASSGTGGGATNEKLFF. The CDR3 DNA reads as TGTGCCAGCAGTGGCACAGGGGGCGGGGCAACTAATGAAAAACTGTTTTTT. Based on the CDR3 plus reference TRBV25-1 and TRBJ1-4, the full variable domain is EADIYQTPRYLVIGTGKKITLECSQTMGHDKMYWYQQDPGMELHLIHYSYGVNSTEKGDLSSESTVSRIRTEHFPLTLESARPSHTSQYLCASSGTGGGATNEKLFFGSGTQLSVL.

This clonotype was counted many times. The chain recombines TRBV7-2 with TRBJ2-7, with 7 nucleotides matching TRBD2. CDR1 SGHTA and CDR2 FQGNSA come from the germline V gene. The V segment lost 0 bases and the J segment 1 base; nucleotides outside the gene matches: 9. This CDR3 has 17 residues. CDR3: CASSLAPAGTYSYEQYF. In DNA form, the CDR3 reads TGTGCCAGCAGCTTAGCGCCAGCGGGGACCTATTCCTACGAGCAGTACTTC.

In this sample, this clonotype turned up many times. For the CDR3, the DNA is TGTGCCACCAGCAGAGATCAAGGTGGGCGCTACACCTTC. Amino acid sequence: CATSRDQGGRYTF. This chain connects TRBV15 to TRBJ1-2, with no clear D. The V gene lost 0 bases and the J gene lost 9 bases, with 11 bases spanning the gap. The CDR3 length is 13 residues. Germline CDR1 LNHNV, CDR2 YYDKDF (reference sequence).

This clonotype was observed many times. In DNA form, the CDR3 reads TGTGCCAGCAGTTTATCGACGTACCAAGAGACCCAGTACTTC. It codes for CASSLSTYQETQYF. The rearrangement uses TRBV12-3 or TRBV12-4 and TRBJ2-5; no definite D call. CDR3 length: 14 amino acids. Trimming took off 2 bases at V and 0 bases at J, with 7 bases between the two ends.

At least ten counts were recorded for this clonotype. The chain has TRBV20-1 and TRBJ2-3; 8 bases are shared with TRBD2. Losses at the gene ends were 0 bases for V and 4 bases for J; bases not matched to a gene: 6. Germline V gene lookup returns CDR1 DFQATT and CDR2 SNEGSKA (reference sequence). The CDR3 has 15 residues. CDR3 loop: CSARDPAGASDTQYF. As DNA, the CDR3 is TGCAGTGCTAGAGATCCAGCGGGAGCTTCAGATACGCAGTATTTT.

The CDR3 DNA follows: TGCGCCAGCAGCCAAGGGGGACAGTGGGTCCCTGAAGCTTTCTTT. Its protein is CASSQGGQWVPEAFF. This chain joins TRBV4-1 and TRBJ1-1; 7 positions match TRBD1. In germline, CDR1 is MGHRA, CDR2 YSYEKL. The CDR3 is 15 residues long. V lost 1 base to trimming and J lost 6 bases; unmatched junction nucleotides: 8.

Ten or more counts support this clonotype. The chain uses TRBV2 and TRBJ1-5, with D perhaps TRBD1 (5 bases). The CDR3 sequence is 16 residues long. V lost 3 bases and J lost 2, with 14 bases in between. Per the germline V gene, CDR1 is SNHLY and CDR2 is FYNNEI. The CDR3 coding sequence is TGTGCCAGCAGTGATACTCAGGGTTACGGCAATCAGCCCCAGCATTTT. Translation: CASSDTQGYGNQPQHF.

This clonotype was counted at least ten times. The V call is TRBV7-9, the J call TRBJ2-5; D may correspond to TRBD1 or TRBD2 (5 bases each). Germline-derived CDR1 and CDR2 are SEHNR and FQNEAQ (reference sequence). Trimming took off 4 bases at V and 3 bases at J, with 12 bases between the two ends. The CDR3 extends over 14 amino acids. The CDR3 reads CASSSGTPEETQYF. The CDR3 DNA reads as TGTGCCAGCAGCTCTGGGACGCCTGAAGAGACCCAGTACTTC.

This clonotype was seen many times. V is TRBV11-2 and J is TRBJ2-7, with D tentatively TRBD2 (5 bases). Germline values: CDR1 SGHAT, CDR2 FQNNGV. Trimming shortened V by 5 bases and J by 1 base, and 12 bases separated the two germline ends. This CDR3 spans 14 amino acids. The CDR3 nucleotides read TGTGCCAGCAGCATAGGGAGCTCTTCCTACGAGCAGTACTTC. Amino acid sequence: CASSIGSSSYEQYF.

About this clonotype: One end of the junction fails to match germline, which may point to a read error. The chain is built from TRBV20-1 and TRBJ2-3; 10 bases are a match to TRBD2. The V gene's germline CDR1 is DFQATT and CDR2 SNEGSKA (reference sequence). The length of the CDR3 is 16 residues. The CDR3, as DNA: TGCAGTGCTAGAGAAGGAGCGGGAGGGCTGGGAGATACACAGTATTTT. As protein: CSAREGAGGLGDTQYF.

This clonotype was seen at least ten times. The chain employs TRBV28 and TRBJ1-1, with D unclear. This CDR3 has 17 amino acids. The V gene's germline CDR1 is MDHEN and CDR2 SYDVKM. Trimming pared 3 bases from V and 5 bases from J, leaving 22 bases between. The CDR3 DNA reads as TGTGCCAGCAGTTTCTTGGGATCCGGGATTCGGGGAACTGAAGCTTTCTTT. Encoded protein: CASSFLGSGIRGTEAFF.

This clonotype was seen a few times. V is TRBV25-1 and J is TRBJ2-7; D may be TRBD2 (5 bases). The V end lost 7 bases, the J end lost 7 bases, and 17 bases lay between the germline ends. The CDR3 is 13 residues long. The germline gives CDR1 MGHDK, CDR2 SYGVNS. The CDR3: CASTVGRTREQYF. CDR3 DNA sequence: TGTGCCAGCACTGTCGGTAGGACTCGGGAGCAGTACTTC.

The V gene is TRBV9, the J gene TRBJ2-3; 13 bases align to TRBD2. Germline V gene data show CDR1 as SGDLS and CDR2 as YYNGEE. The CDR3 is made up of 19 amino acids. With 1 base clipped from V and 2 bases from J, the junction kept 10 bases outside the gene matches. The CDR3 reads CASSVSTSGRPGYTDTQYF. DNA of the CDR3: TGTGCCAGCAGCGTATCGACTAGCGGGAGGCCTGGGTACACAGATACGCAGTATTTT.

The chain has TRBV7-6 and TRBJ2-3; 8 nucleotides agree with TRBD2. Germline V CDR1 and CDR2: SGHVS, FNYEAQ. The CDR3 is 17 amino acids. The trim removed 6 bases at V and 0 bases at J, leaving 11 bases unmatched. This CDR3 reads CASRPGPSGRSTDTQYF. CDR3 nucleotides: TGTGCCAGCAGACCAGGTCCTAGCGGGCGAAGCACAGATACGCAGTATTTT.

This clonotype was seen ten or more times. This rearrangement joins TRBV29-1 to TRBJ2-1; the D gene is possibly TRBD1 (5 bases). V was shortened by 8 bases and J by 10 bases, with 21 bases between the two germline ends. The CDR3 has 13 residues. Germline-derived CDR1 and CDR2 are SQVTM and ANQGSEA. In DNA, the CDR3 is TGCAGCTCCACGTTGGGGCTGGCTCGAGAGCAGTTCTTC. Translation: CSSTLGLAREQFF.

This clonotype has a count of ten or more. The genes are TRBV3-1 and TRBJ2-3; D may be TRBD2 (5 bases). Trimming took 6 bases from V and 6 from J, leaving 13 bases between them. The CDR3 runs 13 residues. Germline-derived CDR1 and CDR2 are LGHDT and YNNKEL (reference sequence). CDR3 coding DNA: TGTGCCAGCAGTGCCGGAGGCGTTGATACGCAGTATTTT. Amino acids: CASSAGGVDTQYF.

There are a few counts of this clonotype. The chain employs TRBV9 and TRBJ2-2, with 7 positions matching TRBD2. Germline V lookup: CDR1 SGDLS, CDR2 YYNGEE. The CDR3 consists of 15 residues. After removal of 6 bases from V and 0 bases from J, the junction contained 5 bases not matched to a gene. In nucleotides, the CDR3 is TGTGCCAGCAATGAGGGAGGGACGAACACCGGGGAGCTGTTTTTT. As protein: CASNEGGTNTGELFF.

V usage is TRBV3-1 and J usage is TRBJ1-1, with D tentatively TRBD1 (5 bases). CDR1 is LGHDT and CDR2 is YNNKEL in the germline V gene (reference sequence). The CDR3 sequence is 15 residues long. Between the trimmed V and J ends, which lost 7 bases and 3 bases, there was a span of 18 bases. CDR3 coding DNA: TGTGCCAGCACCCGGGGAGGGGATAGGGACACTGAAGCTTTCTTT. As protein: CASTRGGDRDTEAFF. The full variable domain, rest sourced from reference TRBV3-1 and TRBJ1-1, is DTAVSQTPKYLVTQMGNDKSIKCEQNLGHDTMYWYKQDSKKFLKIMFSYNNKELIINETVPNRFSPKSPDKAHLNLHINSLELGDSAVYFCASTRGGDRDTEAFFGQGTRLTVV.